Each of the 24 T cell receptor beta chains below was sequenced from the same sample in a study of CD8 T cells in cerebrospinal fluid in Alzheimer's disease. After re-calling the 10x single-cell sequencing reads, TCRdb lists one entry per CDR3 protein, DNA absent. This specimen shows about 1,000 distinct CDR3 sequences; the ten leading clones hold less than 9.5%. Material for sequencing was cerebrospinal fluid. The source of these receptors is a human donor in good health.

This clonotype is labeled medium-sized based on frequency. The rearrangement links TRBV5-4 to TRBJ2-1; TCRdb's assignment of TRBD1 cannot be checked, as there is no DNA. From germline, CDR1 is SGHNT and CDR2 YYREEE (reference sequence). This CDR3 has 14 amino acids. CDR3 protein: CASSLVGAPEGQFF.

In terms of frequency, this clonotype is medium-sized. The CDR3 is CATSLQGIQPQHF. The chain is built from TRBV24-1 and TRBJ1-5. The CDR3 sequence is 13 residues long. The germline V gene encodes CDR1 KGHDR and CDR2 SFDVKD.

By frequency, this clonotype is medium-sized (0.01 to 0.1%). The V gene is TRBV19, the J gene TRBJ1-6; TCRdb reports TRBD1, a call that lacks DNA to check it against. This CDR3 is 14 amino acids long. Germline CDR1 is LNHDA and CDR2 is SQIVND (reference sequence). The CDR3 sequence is CASSTQGAGSPLHF.

The chain carries TRBV18 and TRBJ2-1; TCRdb's D call, TRBD1, is unchecked because there is no DNA. The germline gives CDR1 KGHSH, CDR2 LQKENI. This CDR3 spans 15 amino acids. CDR3 in amino acids: CASSPKGQGVGEQFF.

This clonotype is labeled medium-sized (0.01 to 0.1%) based on frequency. The V and J genes are TRBV11-3 and TRBJ2-6; absent DNA, TCRdb's TRBD1 call cannot be checked. Germline CDR1 reads SGHNT; CDR2 reads YENEEA. The CDR3 extends over 15 amino acids. The CDR3 sequence is CASSPGPGRANVLTF.

This clonotype is medium-sized by frequency. This chain connects TRBV5-4 to TRBJ2-5; the TRBD2 assignment by TCRdb is unverifiable without DNA. CDR3 length: 15 residues. Germline V CDR1 and CDR2: SGHNT, YYREEE (reference sequence). CDR3 in amino acids: CASKTSGVIQETQYF.

This clonotype is identified as medium-sized (0.01 to 0.1%) from frequency. V and J are TRBV28 and TRBJ2-2; there is no DNA to check the TCRdb D call of TRBD1. The germline CDR1 and CDR2 sequences are MDHEN and SYDVKM. The CDR3 runs to 15 residues. CDR3 sequence: CASSSRTGRTGELFF.

This clonotype registers medium-sized by frequency. The chain uses TRBV4-3 and TRBJ2-7. This CDR3 contains 13 residues. Germline V gene lookup returns CDR1 LGHNA and CDR2 YSLEER. CDR3 region: CASSQDRDYEQYF.

The V and J genes are TRBV20-1 and TRBJ1-6; the TCRdb call, TRBD1, lacks DNA for checking. The CDR3 is made up of 14 amino acids. Germline lookup yields CDR1 DFQATT and CDR2 SNEGSKA (reference sequence). The CDR3 region is CSNLTTGKYSPLHF.

Measured by frequency, this clonotype is medium-sized (0.01 to 0.1%). The rearrangement uses TRBV7-3 and TRBJ1-6; the TRBD1 assignment by TCRdb is unverifiable without DNA. CDR3 length: 13 amino acids. The germline V gene has CDR1 SGHTA and CDR2 FQGTGA. CDR3 protein: CASSLGQGAPLHF.

In terms of frequency, this clonotype is large (0.1 to 1%). The J gene is TRBJ2-3, the V gene TRBV14; the TCRdb D gene call, TRBD1, has no DNA to confirm it. Germline V CDR1 and CDR2: SGHDN, FVKESK. This CDR3 is built from 13 residues. This CDR3 is CASSRDRVDTQYF.

By frequency, this clonotype registers medium-sized. The gene calls are TRBV9 and TRBJ2-5. The CDR3 consists of 13 residues. Germline CDR1 and CDR2: SGDLS and YYNGEE. CDR3 sequence: CASSVDNQETQYF.

This clonotype is identified as large from frequency. The rearrangement uses TRBV14 and TRBJ1-5. The CDR3 sequence is 13 residues long. The germline V gene encodes CDR1 SGHDN and CDR2 FVKESK. The CDR3 sequence: CASSQGWGQPQHF.

This clonotype ranks as medium-sized in terms of frequency. This sequence joins TRBV3-1 and TRBJ1-2. The CDR3 covers 12 residues. The germline CDR1 and CDR2 sequences are LGHDT and YNNKEL (reference sequence). The CDR3 protein is CASSQGIYGYTF.

This clonotype is labeled medium-sized based on frequency. This rearrangement joins TRBV6-5 to TRBJ1-2; the D call of TRBD1 rests on TCRdb alone, since no DNA is present to check it. Germline V gene sequence: CDR1 MNHEY, CDR2 SVGAGI. The CDR3 loop spans 15 amino acids. The CDR3 loop is CASSPMMEPGNGYTF.

This clonotype is deemed large (0.1 to 1%) by its frequency. The J gene is TRBJ2-7, the V gene TRBV5-1; TCRdb calls TRBD2, which cannot be checked without DNA. The V gene's germline CDR1 is SGHRS and CDR2 YFSETQ. The CDR3 sequence is 12 residues long. The CDR3 loop reads CASSFGEDEQYF. Using reference TRBV5-1 and TRBJ2-7 for the parts outside the CDR3, the full variable domain is KAGVTQTPRYLIKTRGQQVTLSCSPISGHRSVSWYQQTPGQGLQFLFEYFSETQRNKGNFPGRFSGRQFSNSRSEMNVSTLELGDSALYLCASSFGEDEQYFGPGTRLTVT.

This clonotype shows up as medium-sized (0.01 to 0.1%) by frequency. The V gene is TRBV4-3, the J gene TRBJ1-6. From germline, CDR1 is LGHNA and CDR2 YSLEER. The length of the CDR3 is 13 residues. This chain's CDR3 is CASSQDVGSPLHF.

This clonotype is medium-sized by frequency. This sequence joins TRBV15 and TRBJ2-7; no DNA is available, so the TRBD1 call from TCRdb remains unchecked. Per germline, CDR1 LNHNV and CDR2 YYDKDF (reference sequence). The length of the CDR3 is 16 residues. CDR3 protein: CATSRDVGGTPYEQYF. The full variable domain, completed using reference TRBV15 and TRBJ2-7, is DAMVIQNPRYQVTQFGKPVTLSCSQTLNHNVMYWYQQKSSQAPKLLFHYYDKDFNNEADTPDNFQSRRPNTSFCFLDIRSPGLGDTAMYLCATSRDVGGTPYEQYFGPGTRLTVT.

This clonotype is labeled large (0.1 to 1%) based on frequency. CDR3 residues: CASSERDSTNTEAFF. The chain combines TRBV6-1 with TRBJ1-1; TCRdb lists TRBD1, though no DNA is available to test this call. Germline CDR1 is MNHNS and CDR2 is SASEGT. The CDR3 contains 15 residues.

The CDR3 protein is CAWSTRTGTNEKLFF. The V gene is TRBV30, the J gene TRBJ1-4; there is no DNA to check the TCRdb D call of TRBD1. The CDR3 consists of 15 residues. The germline V gene has CDR1 GTSNPN and CDR2 SVGIG (reference sequence).

This clonotype is identified as medium-sized from frequency. This sequence joins TRBV9 and TRBJ2-2; TCRdb indicates TRBD2, and absent DNA this call remains unverified. The CDR3 extends over 17 amino acids. Germline V gives CDR1 SGDLS, CDR2 YYNGEE. The CDR3: CASSQGEGLANTGELFF.

This clonotype counts as large by frequency. The J gene is TRBJ2-6, the V gene TRBV5-5. This CDR3 has 18 amino acids. CDR1 and CDR2 (germline): SGHKS, YYEKEE (reference sequence). CDR3 in amino acids: CASSLDSSPPSGANVLTF.

This clonotype is labeled large based on frequency. CDR3 sequence: CASGDGSYEQYF. The rearrangement links TRBV7-9 to TRBJ2-7. Germline V CDR1 and CDR2: SEHNR, FQNEAQ (reference sequence). The CDR3 totals 12 residues.

This clonotype is classed as large by frequency. The chain employs TRBV5-1 and TRBJ2-1; the TCRdb call, TRBD1, lacks DNA for checking. CDR1 is SGHRS, CDR2 YFSETQ, per germline. The CDR3 runs to 13 residues. CDR3 protein: CASSWGPPGEQFF.